The rows below give T cell receptor beta chains drawn from one sample of a study of blood T cell repertoires in COVID-19. The assay was immunoSEQ multiplex PCR, and TCRdb's table has in-frame clones only and misses some. The table shows about 130,000 clones, with about 86% occurring only once. Sequencing was done on a sample of peripheral blood. Receptor source: a woman of 80 years or more with acute or convalescent COVID-19. Each CDR3 is given with its conserved first and last residue. Clone sizes are given selectively: once, few, many, or a class where the clone is expanded.

CDR3aa: CASSSGQGARDTQYF; j_gene: TRBJ2-3; abundance: NA; v_gene: TRBV5-4
CDR3aa: CASSPEGRGGRTGELFF; j_gene: TRBJ2-2; abundance: NA; v_gene: TRBV3-1/TRBV3-2
CDR3aa: CASSSSRDRGRETQYF; j_gene: TRBJ2-5; abundance: NA; v_gene: TRBV11-3
CDR3aa: CASISGTGGYNEQFF; j_gene: TRBJ2-1; abundance: once; v_gene: TRBV5-1
CDR3aa: CASSAGQPGINEQFF; j_gene: TRBJ2-1; abundance: NA; v_gene: TRBV7-2
CDR3aa: CAWSRTANYQPQHF; j_gene: TRBJ1-5; abundance: NA; v_gene: TRBV30
CDR3aa: CASSPGMGSNQPQHF; j_gene: TRBJ1-5; abundance: NA; v_gene: TRBV6-5
CDR3aa: CATSDSGTGSAGELFF; j_gene: TRBJ2-2; abundance: once; v_gene: TRBV24-1
CDR3aa: CASSPPRGPNEKLFF; j_gene: TRBJ1-4; abundance: NA; v_gene: TRBV6-5
CDR3aa: CAISETYRAAGYTF; j_gene: TRBJ1-2; abundance: NA; v_gene: TRBV10-3
CDR3aa: CASSSPGRGSYEQYF; j_gene: TRBJ2-7; abundance: NA; v_gene: TRBV6-5
CDR3aa: CASFLPRSRGLVDTLGNTIYF; j_gene: TRBJ1-3; abundance: NA; v_gene: TRBV2
CDR3aa: CASSLGRANYGYTF; j_gene: TRBJ1-2; abundance: once; v_gene: TRBV7-8
CDR3aa: CSVEAGGRGYTF; j_gene: TRBJ1-2; abundance: NA; v_gene: TRBV29-1
CDR3aa: CASSLSWQTSNQPQHF; j_gene: TRBJ1-5; abundance: NA; v_gene: TRBV27
CDR3aa: CASSVASGGGYTF; j_gene: TRBJ1-2; abundance: NA; v_gene: TRBV9
CDR3aa: CASSLIRENYGYTF; j_gene: TRBJ1-2; abundance: NA; v_gene: TRBV7-9
CDR3aa: CASSLRTGRETQYF; j_gene: TRBJ2-5; abundance: once; v_gene: TRBV7-9
CDR3aa: CASSHRTNTGGASRPPLHF; j_gene: TRBJ1-6; abundance: NA; v_gene: TRBV19
CDR3aa: CASKIGQGRTEAFF; j_gene: TRBJ1-1; abundance: NA; v_gene: TRBV6-5
CDR3aa: CASSLVQGSAYEQYF; j_gene: TRBJ2-7; abundance: NA; v_gene: TRBV7-2
CDR3aa: CASTDPRVGGYTF; j_gene: TRBJ1-2; abundance: NA; v_gene: TRBV13
CDR3aa: CASSFPGLAGGLNEQFF; j_gene: TRBJ2-1; abundance: NA; v_gene: TRBV5-4
CDR3aa: CASSAFSRATNEKLFF; j_gene: TRBJ1-4; abundance: NA; v_gene: TRBV6-1
CDR3aa: CASNKGGVSVSPLHF; j_gene: TRBJ1-6; abundance: NA; v_gene: TRBV6-5
CDR3aa: CSAQERNYGYTF; j_gene: TRBJ1-2; abundance: NA; v_gene: TRBV29-1
CDR3aa: CASSLGADRLWNEQFF; j_gene: TRBJ2-1; abundance: NA; v_gene: TRBV7-3